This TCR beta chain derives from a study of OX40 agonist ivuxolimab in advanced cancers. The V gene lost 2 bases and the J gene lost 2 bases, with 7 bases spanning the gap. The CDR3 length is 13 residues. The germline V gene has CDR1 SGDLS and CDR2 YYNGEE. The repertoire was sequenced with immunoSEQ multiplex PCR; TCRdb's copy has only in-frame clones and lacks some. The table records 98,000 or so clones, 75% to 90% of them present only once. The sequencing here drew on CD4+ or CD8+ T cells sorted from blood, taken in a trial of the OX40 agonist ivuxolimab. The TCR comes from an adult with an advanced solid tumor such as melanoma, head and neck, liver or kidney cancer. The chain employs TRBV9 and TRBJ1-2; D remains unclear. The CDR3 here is CASSVGNNYGYTF. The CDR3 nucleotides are TGTGCCAGCAGCGTCGGAAACAACTATGGCTACACCTTC.